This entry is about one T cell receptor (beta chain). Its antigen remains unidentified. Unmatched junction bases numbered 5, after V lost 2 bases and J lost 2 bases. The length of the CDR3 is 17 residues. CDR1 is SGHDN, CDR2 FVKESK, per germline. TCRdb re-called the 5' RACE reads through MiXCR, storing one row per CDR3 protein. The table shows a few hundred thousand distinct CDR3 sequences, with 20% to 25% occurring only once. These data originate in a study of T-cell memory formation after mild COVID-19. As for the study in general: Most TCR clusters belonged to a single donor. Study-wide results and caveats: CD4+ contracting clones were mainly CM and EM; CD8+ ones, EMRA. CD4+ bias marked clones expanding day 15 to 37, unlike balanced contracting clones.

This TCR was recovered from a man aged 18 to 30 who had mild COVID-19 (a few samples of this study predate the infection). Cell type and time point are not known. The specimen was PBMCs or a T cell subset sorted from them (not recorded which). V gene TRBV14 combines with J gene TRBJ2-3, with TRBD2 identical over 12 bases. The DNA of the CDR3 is TGTGCCAGCAGCCAAATCCGGACTAGCGGGGCCACAGATACGCAGTATTTT. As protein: CASSQIRTSGATDTQYF.